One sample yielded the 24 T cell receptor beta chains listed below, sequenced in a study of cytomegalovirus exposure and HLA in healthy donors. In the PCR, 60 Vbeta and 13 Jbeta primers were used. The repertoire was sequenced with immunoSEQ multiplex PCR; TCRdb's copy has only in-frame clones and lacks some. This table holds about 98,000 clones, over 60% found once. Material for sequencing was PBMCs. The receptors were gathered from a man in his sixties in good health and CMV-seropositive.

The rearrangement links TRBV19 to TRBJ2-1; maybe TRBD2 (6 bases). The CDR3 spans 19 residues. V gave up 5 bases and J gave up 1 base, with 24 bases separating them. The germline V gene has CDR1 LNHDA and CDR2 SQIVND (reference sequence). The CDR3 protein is CASSPGRREGATSYNEQFF. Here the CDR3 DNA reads TGTGCCAGTAGTCCGGGCCGGAGGGAAGGGGCTACATCCTACAATGAGCAGTTCTTC.

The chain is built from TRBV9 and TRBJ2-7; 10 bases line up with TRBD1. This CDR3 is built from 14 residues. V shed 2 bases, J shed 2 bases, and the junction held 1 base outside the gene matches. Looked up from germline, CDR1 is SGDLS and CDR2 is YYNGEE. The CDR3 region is CASSVGTGAYEQYF. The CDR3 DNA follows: TGTGCCAGCAGCGTGGGGACAGGGGCCTACGAGCAGTACTTC.

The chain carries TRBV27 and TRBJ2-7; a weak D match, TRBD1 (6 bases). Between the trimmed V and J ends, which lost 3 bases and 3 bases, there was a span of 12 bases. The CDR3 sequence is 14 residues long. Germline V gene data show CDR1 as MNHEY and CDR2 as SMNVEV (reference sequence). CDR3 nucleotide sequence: TGTGCCAGCAGTTTGGTTGGACAGATCTACGAGCAGTACTTC. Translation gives CASSLVGQIYEQYF.

The CDR3 DNA sequence: TGTGCCAGCAGCTTATTACCGAGGTCCTATAATTCACCCCTCCACTTT. Amino acid sequence: CASSLLPRSYNSPLHF. The chain couples TRBV11-2 to TRBJ1-6; no firm D call. The V gene lost 2 bases and the J gene lost 1 base, with 9 bases spanning the gap. Germline-derived CDR1 and CDR2 are SGHAT and FQNNGV. This CDR3 spans 16 amino acids.

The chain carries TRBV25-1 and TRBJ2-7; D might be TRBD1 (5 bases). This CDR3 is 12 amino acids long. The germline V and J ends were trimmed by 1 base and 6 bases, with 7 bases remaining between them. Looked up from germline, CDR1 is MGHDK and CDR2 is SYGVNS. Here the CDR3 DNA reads TGTGCCAGCAGTGAATGGGGCGGCGAGCAGTACTTC. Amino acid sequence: CASSEWGGEQYF.

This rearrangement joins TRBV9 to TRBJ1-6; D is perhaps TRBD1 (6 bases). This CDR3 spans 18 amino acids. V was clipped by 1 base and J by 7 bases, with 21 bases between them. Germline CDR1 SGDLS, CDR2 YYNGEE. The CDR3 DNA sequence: TGTGCCAGCAGCGTATCCCTCAATGGGGGCGGTGGGAATTCACCCCTCCACTTT. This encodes CASSVSLNGGGGNSPLHF.

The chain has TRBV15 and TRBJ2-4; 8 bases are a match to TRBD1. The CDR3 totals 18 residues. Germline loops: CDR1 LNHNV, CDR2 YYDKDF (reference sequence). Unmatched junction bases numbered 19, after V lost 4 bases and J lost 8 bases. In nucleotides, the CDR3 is TGTGCCACCAGCACTACGAAACAGGGGACAGGAAGGGGGTACATTCAGTACTTC. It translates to CATSTTKQGTGRGYIQYF. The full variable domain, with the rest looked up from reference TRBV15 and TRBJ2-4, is DAMVIQNPRYQVTQFGKPVTLSCSQTLNHNVMYWYQQKSSQAPKLLFHYYDKDFNNEADTPDNFQSRRPNTSFCFLDIRSPGLGDTAMYLCATSTTKQGTGRGYIQYFGAGTRLSVL.

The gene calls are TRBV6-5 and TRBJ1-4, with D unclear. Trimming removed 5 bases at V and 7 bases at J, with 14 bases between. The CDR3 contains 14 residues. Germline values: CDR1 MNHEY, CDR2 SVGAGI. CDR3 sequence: CASSRSPTGEKLFF. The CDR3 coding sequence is TGTGCCAGCAGTCGGTCTCCAACCGGTGAAAAACTGTTTTTT.

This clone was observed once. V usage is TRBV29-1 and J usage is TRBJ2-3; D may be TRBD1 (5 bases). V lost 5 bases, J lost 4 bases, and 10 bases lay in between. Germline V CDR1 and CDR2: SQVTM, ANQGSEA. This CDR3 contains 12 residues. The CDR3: CSVLQGPDTQYF. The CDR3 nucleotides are TGCAGCGTTCTGCAGGGCCCAGATACGCAGTATTTT.

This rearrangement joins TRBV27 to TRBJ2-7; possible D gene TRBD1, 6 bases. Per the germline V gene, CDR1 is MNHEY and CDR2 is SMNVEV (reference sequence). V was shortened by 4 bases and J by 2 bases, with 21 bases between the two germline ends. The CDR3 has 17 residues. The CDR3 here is CASSYYATGPGTYEQYF. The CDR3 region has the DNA TGTGCCAGCAGTTACTATGCGACAGGCCCGGGAACCTACGAGCAGTACTTC.

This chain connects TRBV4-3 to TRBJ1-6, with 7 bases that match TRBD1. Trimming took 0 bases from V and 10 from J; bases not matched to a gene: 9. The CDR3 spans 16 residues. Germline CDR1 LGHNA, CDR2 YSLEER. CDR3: CASSQDGQGGNSPLHF. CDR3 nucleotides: TGCGCCAGCAGCCAAGATGGGCAGGGGGGAAACTCACCCCTCCACTTT.

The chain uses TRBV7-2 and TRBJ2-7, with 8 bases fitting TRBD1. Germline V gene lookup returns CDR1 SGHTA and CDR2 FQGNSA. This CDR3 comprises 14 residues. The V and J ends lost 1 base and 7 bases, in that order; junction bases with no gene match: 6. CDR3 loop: CASSLVGTGLEQYF. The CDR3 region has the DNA TGTGCCAGCAGCTTAGTGGGGACAGGTCTTGAGCAGTACTTC.

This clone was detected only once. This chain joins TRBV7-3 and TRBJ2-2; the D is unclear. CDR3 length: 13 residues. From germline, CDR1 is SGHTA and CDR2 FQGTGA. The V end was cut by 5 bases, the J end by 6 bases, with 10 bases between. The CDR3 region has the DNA TGTGCCAGCAGCCCTTTTTCCGCCGGGGAGCTGTTTTTT. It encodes CASSPFSAGELFF.

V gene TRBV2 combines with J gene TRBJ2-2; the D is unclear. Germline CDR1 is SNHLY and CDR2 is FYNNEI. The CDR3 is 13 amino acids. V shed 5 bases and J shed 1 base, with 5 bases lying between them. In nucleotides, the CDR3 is TGTGCCAGCAGTAGACAGAACACCGGGGAGCTGTTTTTT. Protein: CASSRQNTGELFF.

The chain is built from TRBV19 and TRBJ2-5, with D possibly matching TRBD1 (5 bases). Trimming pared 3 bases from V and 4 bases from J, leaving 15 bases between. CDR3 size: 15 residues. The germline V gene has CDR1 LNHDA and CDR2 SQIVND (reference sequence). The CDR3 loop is CASSIGGAGRETQYF. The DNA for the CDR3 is TGTGCCAGTAGTATTGGTGGGGCAGGCCGAGAGACCCAGTACTTC.

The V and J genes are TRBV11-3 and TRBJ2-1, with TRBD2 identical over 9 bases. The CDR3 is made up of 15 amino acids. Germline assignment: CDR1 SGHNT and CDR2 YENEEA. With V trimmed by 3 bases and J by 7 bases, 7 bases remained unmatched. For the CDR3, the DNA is TGTGCCAGCAGCTTCGGGACTAGCCGTTGGAATGAGCAGTTCTTC. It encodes CASSFGTSRWNEQFF.

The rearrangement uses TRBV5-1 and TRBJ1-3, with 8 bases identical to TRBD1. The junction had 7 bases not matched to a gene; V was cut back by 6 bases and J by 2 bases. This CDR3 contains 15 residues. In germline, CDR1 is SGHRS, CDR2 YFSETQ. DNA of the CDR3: TGCGCCAGCACCAGGGGACAGGCGACTGGAAACACCATATATTTT. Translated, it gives CASTRGQATGNTIYF.

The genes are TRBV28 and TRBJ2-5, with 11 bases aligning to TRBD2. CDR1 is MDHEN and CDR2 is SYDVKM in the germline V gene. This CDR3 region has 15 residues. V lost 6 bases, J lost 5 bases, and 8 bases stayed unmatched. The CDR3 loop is CASSSLAGGLETQYF. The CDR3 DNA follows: TGTGCCAGCAGCTCCTTAGCGGGGGGGCTCGAGACCCAGTACTTC.

The CDR3 DNA reads TGTGCCAGCCTCCAAGCGAGGGGGATGCGCACAGATACGCAGTATTTT. Its translation: CASLQARGMRTDTQYF. This rearrangement joins TRBV2 to TRBJ2-3; the D gene is possibly TRBD1 (6 bases). The CDR3 totals 16 residues. V lost 8 bases to trimming and J lost 1 base, with 19 bases between them. Germline V gene sequence: CDR1 SNHLY, CDR2 FYNNEI.

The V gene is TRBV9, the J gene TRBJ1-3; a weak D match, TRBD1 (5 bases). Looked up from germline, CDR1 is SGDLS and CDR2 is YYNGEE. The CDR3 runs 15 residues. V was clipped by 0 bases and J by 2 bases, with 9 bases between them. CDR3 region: CASSVAGHAGNTIYF. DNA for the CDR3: TGTGCCAGCAGCGTAGCTGGACATGCTGGAAACACCATATATTTT.

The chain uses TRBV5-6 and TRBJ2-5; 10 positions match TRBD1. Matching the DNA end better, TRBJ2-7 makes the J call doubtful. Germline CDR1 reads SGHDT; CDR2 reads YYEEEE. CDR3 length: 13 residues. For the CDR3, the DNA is TGTGCCAGCAGCGGGGACAGGGGCTACGAGCAGTACTTC. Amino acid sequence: CASSGDRGYEQYF.

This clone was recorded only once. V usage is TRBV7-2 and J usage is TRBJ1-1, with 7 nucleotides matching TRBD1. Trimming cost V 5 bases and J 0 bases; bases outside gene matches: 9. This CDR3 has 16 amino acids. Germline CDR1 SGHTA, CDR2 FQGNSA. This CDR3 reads CASSVQGSPMNTEAFF. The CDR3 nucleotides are TGTGCCAGCAGCGTACAGGGGAGTCCCATGAACACTGAAGCTTTCTTT.

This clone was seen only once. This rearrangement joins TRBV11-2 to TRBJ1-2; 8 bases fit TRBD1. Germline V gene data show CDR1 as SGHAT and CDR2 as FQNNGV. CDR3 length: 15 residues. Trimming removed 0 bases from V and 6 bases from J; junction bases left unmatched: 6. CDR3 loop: CASSLDLDRVDGYTF. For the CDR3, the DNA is TGTGCCAGCAGCTTAGATCTGGACAGGGTCGATGGCTACACCTTC.

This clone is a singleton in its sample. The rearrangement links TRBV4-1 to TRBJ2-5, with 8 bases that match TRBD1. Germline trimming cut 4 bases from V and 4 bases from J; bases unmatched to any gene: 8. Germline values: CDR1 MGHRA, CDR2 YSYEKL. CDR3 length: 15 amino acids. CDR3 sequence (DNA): TGCGCCAGCAGCCGCGGACAGGGTGGCGGAGAGACCCAGTACTTC. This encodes CASSRGQGGGETQYF.